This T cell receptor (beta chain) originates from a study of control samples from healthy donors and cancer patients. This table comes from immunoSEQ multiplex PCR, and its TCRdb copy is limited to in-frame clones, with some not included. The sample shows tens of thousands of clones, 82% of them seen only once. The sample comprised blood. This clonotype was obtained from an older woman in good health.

CDR3 nucleotides: TGCGCCAGCAGCTGGGGACGTACGAACACCGGGGAGCTGTTTTTT. It translates to CASSWGRTNTGELFF. The chain is built from TRBV5-1 and TRBJ2-2, with D possibly called TRBD1 or TRBD2 (5 bases each). From germline, CDR1 is SGHRS and CDR2 YFSETQ. The CDR3 contains 15 residues. V was clipped by 3 bases and J by 0 bases, with 9 bases between them.